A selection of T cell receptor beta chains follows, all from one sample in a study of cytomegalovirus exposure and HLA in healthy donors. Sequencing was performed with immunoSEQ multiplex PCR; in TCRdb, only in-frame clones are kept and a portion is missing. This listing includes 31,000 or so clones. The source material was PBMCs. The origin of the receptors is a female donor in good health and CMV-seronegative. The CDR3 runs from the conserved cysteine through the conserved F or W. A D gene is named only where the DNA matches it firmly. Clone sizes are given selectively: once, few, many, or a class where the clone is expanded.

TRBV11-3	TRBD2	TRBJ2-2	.	TGTGCCAGCAGCCTGACTAGCGGGGGAGTCACCGGGGAGCTGTTTTTT	CASSLTSGGVTGELFF
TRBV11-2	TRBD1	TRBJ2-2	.	TGTGCCAGCAGCCAGAACAGGGGCGCCGGGGAGCTGTTTTTT	CASSQNRGAGELFF
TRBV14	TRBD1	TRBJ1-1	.	TGTGCCAGCAGCCCCCTGGGACAGGGAGTTTTTTGGGACACTGAAGCTTTCTTT	CASSPLGQGVFWDTEAFF
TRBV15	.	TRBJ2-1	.	TGTGCCACCAGCAGAGAAAGTAGGGGCAATGAGCAGTTCTTC	CATSRESRGNEQFF
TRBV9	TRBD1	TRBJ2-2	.	TGTGCCAGCAGCGCCCGGGACAGGGGAACCGGGGAGCTGTTTTTT	CASSARDRGTGELFF
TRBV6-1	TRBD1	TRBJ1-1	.	TGTGCCAGCAGGGGGACAGTGAACACTGAAGCTTTCTTT	CASRGTVNTEAFF
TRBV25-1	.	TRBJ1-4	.	TGTGCCAGCTGCTGGGCAGGGAATGAAAAACTGTTTTTT	CASCWAGNEKLFF
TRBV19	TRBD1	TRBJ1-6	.	TGTGCCAGTAGTATATCGGCAGGGGGCGCGTATTCACCCCTCCACTTT	CASSISAGGAYSPLHF
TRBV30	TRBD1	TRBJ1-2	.	TGTGCCGGGAGGACAGGGCTATCAATCTATGGCTACACCTTC	CAGRTGLSIYGYTF
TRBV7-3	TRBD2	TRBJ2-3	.	TGTGCCAGCAGCTCCAGCCGGAGCGGGACTAGCACAGATACGCAGTATTTT	CASSSSRSGTSTDTQYF
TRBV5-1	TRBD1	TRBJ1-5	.	TGCGCCAGCAGCTTGGGTCTTTGGGACAGGGGGCTGAGCAATCAGCCCCAGCATTTT	CASSLGLWDRGLSNQPQHF
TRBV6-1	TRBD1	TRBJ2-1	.	TGTGCCAGCAGTTCGGACAGGATATACAATGAGCAGTTCTTC	CASSSDRIYNEQFF
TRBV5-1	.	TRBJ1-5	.	TGCGCCAGCAGCTTGGGACAGCCCAATCAGCCCCAGCATTTT	CASSLGQPNQPQHF
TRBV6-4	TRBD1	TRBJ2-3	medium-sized	TGTGCCAGCAGCACCGGGACAGGGGGCACAGATACGCAGTATTTT	CASSTGTGGTDTQYF
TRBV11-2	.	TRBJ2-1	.	TGTGCCAGCAGCTTAACCCCAGCCGAGGTGGATGGGAATGAGCAGTTCTTC	CASSLTPAEVDGNEQFF
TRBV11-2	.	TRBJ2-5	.	TGTGCCAGCAGCTTAGTAAGGGGGTCGGGGCAAGAGACCCAGTACTTC	CASSLVRGSGQETQYF